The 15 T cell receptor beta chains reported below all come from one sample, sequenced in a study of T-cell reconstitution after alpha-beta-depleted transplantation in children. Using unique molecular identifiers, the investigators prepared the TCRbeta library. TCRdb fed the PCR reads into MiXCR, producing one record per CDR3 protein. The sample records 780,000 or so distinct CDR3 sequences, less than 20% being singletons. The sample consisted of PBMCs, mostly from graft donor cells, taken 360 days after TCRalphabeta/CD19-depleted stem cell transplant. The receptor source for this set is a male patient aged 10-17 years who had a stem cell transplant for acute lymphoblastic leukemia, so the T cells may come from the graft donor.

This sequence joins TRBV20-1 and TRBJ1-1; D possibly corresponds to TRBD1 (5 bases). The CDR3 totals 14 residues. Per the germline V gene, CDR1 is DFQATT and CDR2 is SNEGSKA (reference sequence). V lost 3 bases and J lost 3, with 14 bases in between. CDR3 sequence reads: CSASINRLYTEAFF. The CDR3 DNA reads TGCAGTGCTAGTATTAACAGGTTATACACTGAAGCTTTCTTT.

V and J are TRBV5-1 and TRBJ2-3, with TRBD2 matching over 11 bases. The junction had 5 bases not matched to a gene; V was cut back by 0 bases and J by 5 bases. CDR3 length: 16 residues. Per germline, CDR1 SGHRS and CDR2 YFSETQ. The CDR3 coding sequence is TGCGCCAGCAGCTTGGCCCTAGCGGGAGGTCGAGATACGCAGTATTTT. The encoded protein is CASSLALAGGRDTQYF.

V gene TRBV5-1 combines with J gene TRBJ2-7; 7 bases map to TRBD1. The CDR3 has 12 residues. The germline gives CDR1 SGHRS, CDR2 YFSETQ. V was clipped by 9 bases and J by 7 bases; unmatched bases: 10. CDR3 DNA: TGCGCCACCCGACAGGGCCTCGGGGAGCAGTACTTC. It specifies CATRQGLGEQYF.

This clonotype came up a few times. The CDR3 DNA sequence: TGCAGCGTTGAAAGCGGGCGCTCCACGTCCTACGAGCAGTACTTC. Encoded protein: CSVESGRSTSYEQYF. The V gene is TRBV29-1, the J gene TRBJ2-7, with a tentative D call TRBD2 (6 bases). The V and J ends lost 2 bases and 1 base respectively, with 15 bases between them. This CDR3 is built from 15 residues. Germline V gives CDR1 SQVTM, CDR2 ANQGSEA.

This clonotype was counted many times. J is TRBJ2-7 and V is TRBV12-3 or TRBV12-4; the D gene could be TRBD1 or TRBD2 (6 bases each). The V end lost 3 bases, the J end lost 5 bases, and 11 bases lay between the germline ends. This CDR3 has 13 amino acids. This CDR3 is CASSFVGGNEQYF. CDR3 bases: TGTGCCAGCAGTTTCGTAGGGGGGAACGAGCAGTACTTC.

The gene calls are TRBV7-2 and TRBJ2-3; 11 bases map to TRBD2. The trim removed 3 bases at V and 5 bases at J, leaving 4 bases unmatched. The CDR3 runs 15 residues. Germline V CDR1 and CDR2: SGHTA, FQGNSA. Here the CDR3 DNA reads TGTGCCAGCAGCTTTGGGCTAGCGGGAGGAGATACGCAGTATTTT. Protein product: CASSFGLAGGDTQYF.

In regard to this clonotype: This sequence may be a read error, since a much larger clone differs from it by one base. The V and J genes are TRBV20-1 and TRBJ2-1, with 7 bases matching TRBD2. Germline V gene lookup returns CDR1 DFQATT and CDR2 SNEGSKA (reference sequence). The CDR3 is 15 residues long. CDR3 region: CSATSTSTVYNQQFF. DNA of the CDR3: TGCAGTGCCACCTCGACTAGCACCGTCTACAATCAGCAGTTCTTC.

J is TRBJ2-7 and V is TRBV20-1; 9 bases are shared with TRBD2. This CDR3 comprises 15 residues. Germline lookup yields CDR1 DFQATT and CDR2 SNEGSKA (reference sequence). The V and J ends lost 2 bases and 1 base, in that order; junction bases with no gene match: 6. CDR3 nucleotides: TGCAGTGCTAGACGCCCTCTAGCGGGATCCTACGAGCAGTACTTC. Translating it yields CSARRPLAGSYEQYF.

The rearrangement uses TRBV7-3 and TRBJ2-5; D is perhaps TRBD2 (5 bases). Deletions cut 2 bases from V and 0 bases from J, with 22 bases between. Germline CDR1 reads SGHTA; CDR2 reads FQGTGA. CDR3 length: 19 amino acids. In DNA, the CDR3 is TGTGCCAGCAGCTTACGCCCTATTACGAGGGAGACCCACCAAGAGACCCAGTACTTC. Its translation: CASSLRPITRETHQETQYF.

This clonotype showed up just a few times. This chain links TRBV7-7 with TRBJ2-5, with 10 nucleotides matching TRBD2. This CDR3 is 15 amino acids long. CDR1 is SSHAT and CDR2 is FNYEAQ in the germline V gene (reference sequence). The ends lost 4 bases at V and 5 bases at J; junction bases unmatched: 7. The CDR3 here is CASSSLAGATETQYF. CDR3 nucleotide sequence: TGTGCCAGCAGCTCTCTAGCGGGAGCGACGGAGACCCAGTACTTC.

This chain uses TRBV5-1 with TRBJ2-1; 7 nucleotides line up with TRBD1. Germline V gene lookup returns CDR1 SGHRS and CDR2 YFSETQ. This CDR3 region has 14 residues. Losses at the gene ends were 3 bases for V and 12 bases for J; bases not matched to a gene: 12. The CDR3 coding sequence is TGCGCCAGCAGCTCTGTCACAGGGGTACTAGGGCAGTTCTTC. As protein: CASSSVTGVLGQFF.

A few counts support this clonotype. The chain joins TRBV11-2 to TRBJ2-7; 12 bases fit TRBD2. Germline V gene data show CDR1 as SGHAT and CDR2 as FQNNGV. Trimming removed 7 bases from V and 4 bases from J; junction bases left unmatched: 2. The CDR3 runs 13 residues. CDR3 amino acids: CASKGLAGYEQYF. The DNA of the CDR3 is TGTGCCAGCAAGGGACTAGCGGGTTACGAGCAGTACTTC.

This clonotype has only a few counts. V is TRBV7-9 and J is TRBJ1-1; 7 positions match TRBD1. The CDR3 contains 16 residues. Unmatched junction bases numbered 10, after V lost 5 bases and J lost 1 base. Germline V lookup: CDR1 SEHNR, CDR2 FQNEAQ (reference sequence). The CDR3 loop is CASSLHRGLKNTEAFF. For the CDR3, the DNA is TGTGCCAGCAGCCTTCATAGGGGGCTCAAGAACACTGAAGCTTTCTTT.

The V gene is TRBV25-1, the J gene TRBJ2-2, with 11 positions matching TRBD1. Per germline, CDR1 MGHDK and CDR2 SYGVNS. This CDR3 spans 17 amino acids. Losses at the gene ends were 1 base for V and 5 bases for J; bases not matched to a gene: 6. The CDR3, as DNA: TGTGCCAGCAGTGAATGGGACGGACAGGGGGCTACCGGGGAGCTGTTTTTT. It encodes CASSEWDGQGATGELFF.

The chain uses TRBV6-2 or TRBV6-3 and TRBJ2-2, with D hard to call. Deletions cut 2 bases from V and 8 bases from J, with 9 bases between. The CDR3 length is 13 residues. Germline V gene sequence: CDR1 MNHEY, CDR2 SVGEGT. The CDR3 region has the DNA TGTGCCAGCAGTTACACCGGCCGTGGGGAGCTGTTTTTT. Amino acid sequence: CASSYTGRGELFF.